A single sample is the source of the 6 T cell receptor beta chains below, sequenced in a study of blood T cell repertoires in COVID-19 (dated by TCRdb to about 2020). The protocol used for the library was the immunoSEQ multiplex PCR assay. What TCRdb holds here is the immuneACCESS table cut down to in-frame rearrangements. Part of the clones is not present; checked against another copy, under half of the missing clones reflect an unresolved V gene, and the others are unexplained. This sample comprises roughly 90,000 clones, approximately 86% of them detected only once. 3.4% of the sample goes to the ten largest clones. Input material: peripheral blood. The receptors originated from a man between 50 and 59 years old with acute or convalescent COVID-19.

This clone has a single count. This sequence joins TRBV19 and TRBJ1-2; D is perhaps TRBD1 (6 bases). The CDR3 loop spans 12 amino acids. V lost 7 bases and J 2 bases, leaving 8 bases between the germline ends. Germline assignment: CDR1 LNHDA and CDR2 SQIVND (reference sequence). CDR3 DNA sequence: TGTGCCAGTACGGACAGAAACTATGGCTACACCTTC. It encodes CASTDRNYGYTF.

The rearrangement links TRBV6-5 to TRBJ2-1; tentative D call: TRBD2 (5 bases). The V end lost 4 bases, the J end lost 10 bases, and 8 bases lay between the germline ends. The CDR3 is 11 residues long. Germline V gene lookup returns CDR1 MNHEY and CDR2 SVGAGI. CDR3 coding DNA: TGTGCCAGCAGTTCCACGGGAGAGCAGTTCTTC. It encodes CASSSTGEQFF.

The chain recombines TRBV7-8 with TRBJ2-1; 11 bases are a match to TRBD2. CDR3 length: 15 residues. The germline gives CDR1 SGHVS, CDR2 FQNEAQ. V dropped 7 bases and J dropped 4; count of bases not matched to a gene: 6. CDR3 nucleotides: TGTGCCAGCACCTTGACTAGCGGGATATACAATGAGCAGTTCTTC. Residues: CASTLTSGIYNEQFF.

The CDR3 DNA reads as TGTGCCAGCAGTTACGGTAGCGGTCAGAACACCGGGGAGCTGTTTTTT. Amino acid sequence: CASSYGSGQNTGELFF. The chain joins TRBV6-5 to TRBJ2-2; D possibly corresponds to TRBD2 (6 bases). CDR3 size: 16 residues. Trimming left V 2 bases short and J 1 base short, with 11 bases between. Germline assignment: CDR1 MNHEY and CDR2 SVGAGI.

The chain has TRBV3-1 (or the pseudogene TRBV3-2) and TRBJ2-7; 8 bases agree with TRBD1. The trim removed 1 base at V and 4 bases at J, leaving 6 bases unmatched. From germline, CDR1 is LGHDT and CDR2 YNNKEL (reference sequence). This CDR3 region has 15 residues. CDR3 loop: CASSQGDRRGYEQYF. CDR3 DNA: TGTGCCAGCAGCCAAGGGGACAGGAGGGGGTACGAGCAGTACTTC.

Comment on this clone: Other DNA sequences in this specimen translate into the identical CDR3. CDR3 residues: CASSRTGGTEAFF. The CDR3 DNA sequence: TGTGCCAGCAGCCGCACAGGGGGCACTGAAGCTTTCTTT. The chain combines TRBV7-2 with TRBJ1-1, with 8 bases that match TRBD1. Germline V gene data show CDR1 as SGHTA and CDR2 as FQGNSA. The CDR3 length is 13 residues. J gave up 4 bases and V 5 bases, and 3 bases lay outside the gene matches.